This T cell receptor (beta chain) was recorded in a study of blood T cell repertoires in COVID-19. The table came from immunoSEQ multiplex PCR; TCRdb's copy has only in-frame clones and leaves some out. The data hold around 130,000 clones, with 70% to 90% observed a single time. This TCR came from an older woman with acute or convalescent COVID-19. What was sequenced was peripheral blood.

The CDR3 protein is CASSRQGLDTEAFF. The CDR3 DNA reads TGTGCCAGTAGTCGGCAGGGTCTTGACACTGAAGCTTTCTTT. This chain uses TRBV19 with TRBJ1-1; D perhaps matches TRBD1 (5 bases). The CDR3 has 14 residues. In germline, CDR1 is LNHDA, CDR2 SQIVND (reference sequence). V lost 5 bases, J lost 3 bases, and 13 bases lay in between.